These 18 T cell receptor beta chains share one sample of origin, sequenced in a study of Ad26.COV2.S vaccination and SARS-CoV-2 variants. Some clones are missing from TCRdb's copy, which holds only in-frame ones; the method was immunoSEQ multiplex PCR. The data contain roughly 300,000 clones, approximately 86% of them singletons. Sample treatment: about 20 received Ad26.COV2.S at low or high dose, single or two shots; 5 received placebo; per-sample allocation not given. Material that was analyzed had been drawn on day 63 after the first vaccine or placebo injection. Sample: peripheral blood, taken in a trial of Ad26.COV2.S vaccine versus placebo. All receptors come from a person between 18 and 59 years old who received the Ad26.COV2.S COVID-19 vaccine or a placebo.

CDR3 DNA: TGTGCCAGCAGCTTAGAACAGGCTTCCTACGAGCAGTACTTC. This sequence encodes CASSLEQASYEQYF. The chain uses TRBV7-6 and TRBJ2-7; tentative D call: TRBD1 (5 bases). The length of the CDR3 is 14 residues. The ends were cut back, 1 base at V and 1 base at J, with 8 bases in the middle. Germline values: CDR1 SGHVS, CDR2 FNYEAQ.

The chain is built from TRBV4-3 and TRBJ2-2; a possible D gene is TRBD1 (6 bases). Trimming shortened V by 0 bases and J by 8 bases, and 10 bases separated the two germline ends. CDR1 and CDR2 from the germline V gene are LGHNA and YSLEER. CDR3 size: 14 residues. The CDR3 spells CASSQEDRTGELFF. The CDR3 coding sequence is TGCGCCAGCAGCCAAGAGGACAGAACAGGGGAGCTGTTTTTT.

This clone turned up a few times. The V and J genes are TRBV5-6 and TRBJ1-3; D gene ambiguous. The germline V and J ends were trimmed by 4 bases and 4 bases, with 18 bases remaining between them. Germline assignment: CDR1 SGHDT and CDR2 YYEEEE. This CDR3 has 16 amino acids. The CDR3 DNA reads TGTGCCAGCAGCACCGACCCAGGACGGACGGGAAACACCATATATTTT. This codes for CASSTDPGRTGNTIYF.

The chain combines TRBV5-4 with TRBJ1-6, with 12 bases lining up with TRBD1. J lost 6 bases, V lost 2 bases, and 3 bases had no gene match. This CDR3 has 16 residues. Germline V gene lookup returns CDR1 SGHNT and CDR2 YYREEE (reference sequence). DNA of the CDR3: TGTGCCAGCAGCTTCCCGGGACAGGGGGCTAATTCACCCCTCCACTTT. It translates to CASSFPGQGANSPLHF.

V and J are TRBV27 and TRBJ2-1; D might be TRBD1 (5 bases). CDR1 and CDR2 from the germline V gene are MNHEY and SMNVEV (reference sequence). Between the trimmed V and J ends, which lost 0 bases and 9 bases, there was a span of 12 bases. The CDR3 consists of 14 residues. The DNA of the CDR3 is TGTGCCAGCAGTTTATCTCCCGGACACGTTGAGCAGTTCTTC. Residues: CASSLSPGHVEQFF.

The chain joins TRBV25-1 to TRBJ2-1; a weak D match, TRBD2 (7 bases). The germline V gene encodes CDR1 MGHDK and CDR2 SYGVNS. The CDR3 has 15 amino acids. V was pared by 5 bases and J by 4 bases, with 15 bases between. For the CDR3, the DNA is TGTGCCAGCAGTCAGTCTGGGGGGGCATACAATGAGCAGTTCTTC. It yields the protein CASSQSGGAYNEQFF.

This clone was counted a single time. The genes are TRBV18 and TRBJ2-5; the D gene is possibly TRBD1 (5 bases). CDR1 KGHSH and CDR2 LQKENI come from the germline V gene. V lost 3 bases and J 5 bases, leaving 13 bases between the germline ends. The CDR3 spans 14 residues. CDR3 in DNA: TGTGCCAGCTCACCGTTCCAGGGTGGGGAGACCCAGTACTTC. The encoded protein is CASSPFQGGETQYF.

To note about this clone: The sample carries other DNA sequences with the same CDR3. V is TRBV5-1 and J is TRBJ2-7; a weak D match, TRBD2 (6 bases). CDR3 length: 13 amino acids. Germline CDR1 reads SGHRS; CDR2 reads YFSETQ. The V end lost 4 bases, the J end lost 4 bases, and 12 bases lay between the germline ends. The CDR3 bases are TGCGCCAGCAGCCTGGAGGGTCCTTACGAGCAGTACTTC. It specifies CASSLEGPYEQYF.

This clone was seen once. In DNA form, the CDR3 reads TGTGCCAGCAGCTGGACAGGGCCGCACTATGGCTACACCTTC. This gives the protein CASSWTGPHYGYTF. The chain uses TRBV6-2 or TRBV6-3 and TRBJ1-2; TRBD1 matches at 8 bases. The CDR3 is made up of 14 amino acids. In germline, CDR1 is MNHEY, CDR2 SVGEGT. Germline trimming cut 6 bases from V and 3 bases from J; bases unmatched to any gene: 6.

This clone has only one observation. This chain links TRBV28 with TRBJ1-4; D is unresolved. The V end lost 3 bases, the J end lost 2 bases, and 7 bases lay between the germline ends. Germline CDR1 MDHEN, CDR2 SYDVKM. The CDR3 runs to 14 residues. Here the CDR3 DNA reads TGTGCCAGCAGTTTCGGGATGACTAATGAAAAACTGTTTTTT. This sequence encodes CASSFGMTNEKLFF.

The chain uses TRBV3-1 (or the pseudogene TRBV3-2) and TRBJ2-7; maybe TRBD1 (6 bases). Germline V gene sequence: CDR1 LGHDT, CDR2 YNNKEL (reference sequence). V was clipped by 8 bases and J by 3 bases, with 8 bases between them. The CDR3 extends over 11 amino acids. The CDR3: CASQQGYEQYF. In nucleotides, the CDR3 is TGTGCCAGCCAACAGGGCTACGAGCAGTACTTC.

In this sample, this clone turned up a few times. In DNA form, the CDR3 reads TGTGCCAGCAGTTTATCGGAAGGCACCACCTTC. Protein sequence: CASSLSEGTTF. The V and J genes are TRBV28 and TRBJ1-2; D ambiguous. Trimming removed 1 base at V and 13 bases at J, with 10 bases between. The CDR3 is 11 amino acids. The germline gives CDR1 MDHEN, CDR2 SYDVKM.

The CDR3 protein is CASSLGATGEDQPQHF. CDR3 in DNA: TGCGCCAGCAGCTTGGGGGCGACAGGGGAGGATCAGCCCCAGCATTTT. The chain employs TRBV5-1 and TRBJ1-5; 8 bases are shared with TRBD1. CDR1 is SGHRS, CDR2 YFSETQ, per germline. The CDR3 has 16 amino acids. V shed 0 bases and J 5 bases; nucleotides not matched to a gene: 7.

The chain has TRBV6-5 and TRBJ1-5; D remains unclear. Germline V gene sequence: CDR1 MNHEY, CDR2 SVGAGI. This CDR3 contains 14 residues. The V gene lost 3 bases and the J gene lost 7 bases, with 13 bases spanning the gap. The CDR3 sequence: CASSYSRAGQPQHF. The DNA of the CDR3 is TGTGCCAGCAGTTATAGTCGGGCAGGACAGCCCCAGCATTTT.

This clone came up once. The chain uses TRBV2 and TRBJ2-2; no clear D gene. Germline V gene sequence: CDR1 SNHLY, CDR2 FYNNEI. The CDR3 length is 15 residues. Trimming pared 4 bases from V and 7 bases from J, leaving 16 bases between. This CDR3 is CASSATALHNGELFF. In DNA, the CDR3 is TGTGCCAGCAGTGCTACAGCCCTACACAACGGGGAGCTGTTTTTT.

The gene calls are TRBV24-1 and TRBJ2-1; D gene ambiguous. CDR1 is KGHDR, CDR2 SFDVKD, per germline. The CDR3 has 13 residues. V was cut by 7 bases and J by 2 bases, with 8 bases left in between. CDR3 loop: CATSAPAYNEQFF. For the CDR3, the DNA is TGTGCCACCAGCGCCCCTGCCTACAATGAGCAGTTCTTC.

The V gene is TRBV19, the J gene TRBJ2-1; TRBD1 matches 8 bases. The CDR3 has 14 amino acids. J gave up 7 bases and V 4 bases, and 6 bases lay outside the gene matches. The germline V gene encodes CDR1 LNHDA and CDR2 SQIVND (reference sequence). This CDR3 reads CASSSRGHWNEQFF. For the CDR3, the DNA is TGTGCCAGTAGTAGCAGGGGGCATTGGAATGAGCAGTTCTTC.

The chain employs TRBV29-1 and TRBJ2-3; D unclear. The ends were cut back, 6 bases at V and 0 bases at J, with 7 bases in the middle. This CDR3 comprises 12 residues. The germline V gene has CDR1 SQVTM and CDR2 ANQGSEA. CDR3: CSVVASTDTQYF. The CDR3 DNA reads as TGCAGCGTAGTTGCCAGCACAGATACGCAGTATTTT.